The subject of this entry is one TCR beta chain. The CDR3 covers 18 residues. The germline V gene has CDR1 LGHNA and CDR2 YNFKEQ. Trimming at V came to 4 bases and at J to 0 bases, leaving 5 bases not matched to a gene. The data stem from a study of glioma-infiltrating T cells after dendritic cell vaccination. Study-wide context: Autologous tumor lysate was loaded overnight onto monocyte-derived dendritic cells grown less than 8 days with IL-4 and GM-CSF.

Described time point: after dendritic cell vaccination, including at tumor progression/relapse. The primer mix had 60 V beta and 13 J beta primers. The repertoire was sequenced with immunoSEQ multiplex PCR; TCRdb's copy has only in-frame clones and lacks some. This sample has over 55,000 clones, with about 80% found just once. The clonotype comes from a human donor with glioblastoma. The chain is built from TRBV4-2 and TRBJ2-1; TRBD2 agrees at 14 bases. The sequencing here drew on blood, taken after dendritic cell vaccination. The CDR3 region is CASSPGTSGGTSYNEQFF. The CDR3 DNA reads as TGTGCCAGCAGCCCGGGGACTAGCGGGGGCACCTCCTACAATGAGCAGTTCTTC.